One sample yielded the 26 T cell receptor beta chains listed below, sequenced in a study of cytomegalovirus exposure and HLA in healthy donors. PCR amplification relied on 60 Vbeta primers (plus 13 Jbeta primers). The protocol was immunoSEQ multiplex PCR, while the TCRdb copy is restricted to in-frame clones and leaves out a portion. In the table there are roughly 150,000 clones, 75% of which are singletons. The specimen sequenced was PBMCs. The receptors come from a woman aged 50 to 60 in good health and CMV-seropositive.

The rearrangement uses TRBV11-2 and TRBJ2-2; TRBD1 matches at 8 bases. This CDR3 has 15 amino acids. The V and J ends lost 1 base and 9 bases, in that order; junction bases with no gene match: 7. From germline, CDR1 is SGHAT and CDR2 FQNNGV. In DNA form, the CDR3 reads TGTGCCAGCAGCTTAGGGGGGACAGGCCCCCGGGAGCTGTTTTTT. Amino acid sequence: CASSLGGTGPRELFF.

The V and J genes are TRBV6-5 and TRBJ1-5; D call uncertain. Trimming shortened V by 4 bases and J by 1 base, and 5 bases separated the two germline ends. CDR1 MNHEY and CDR2 SVGAGI come from the germline V gene. The CDR3 loop spans 13 amino acids. CDR3: CASSSQSNQPQHF. The CDR3 region has the DNA TGTGCCAGCAGTTCCCAGAGCAATCAGCCCCAGCATTTT.

This clone has more than one count but fewer than ten. The gene calls are TRBV18 and TRBJ2-7, with TRBD1 matching 8 bases. CDR3 length equals 15 residues. V shed 6 bases, J shed 2 bases, and the junction held 9 bases outside the gene matches. The germline V gene has CDR1 KGHSH and CDR2 LQKENI. This CDR3 is CASSLNRDRPYEQYF. For the CDR3, the DNA is TGTGCCAGCTCCCTCAACCGGGACAGGCCCTACGAGCAGTACTTC.

The chain has TRBV28 and TRBJ2-3, with D tentatively TRBD2 (6 bases). The length of the CDR3 is 16 residues. The V end was cut by 2 bases, the J end by 8 bases, with 20 bases between. Germline V gene sequence: CDR1 MDHEN, CDR2 SYDVKM. The CDR3 DNA sequence: TGTGCCAGCAGTTTAGGGGGGTATAACAAGAGGGGTACGCAGTATTTT. It encodes CASSLGGYNKRGTQYF.

V usage is TRBV6-1 and J usage is TRBJ2-1, with 11 bases identical to TRBD1. Losses at the gene ends were 3 bases for V and 11 bases for J; bases not matched to a gene: 6. Germline V CDR1 and CDR2: MNHNS, SASEGT. The CDR3 is 14 amino acids. CDR3 sequence reads: CASSEFGTGGQQFF. CDR3 nucleotide sequence: TGTGCCAGCAGTGAGTTTGGGACAGGGGGACAGCAGTTCTTC.

This sequence joins TRBV7-2 and TRBJ2-1; 7 bases are shared with TRBD2. The CDR3 loop spans 15 amino acids. In germline, CDR1 is SGHTA, CDR2 FQGNSA. V shed 6 bases and J 2 bases; nucleotides not matched to a gene: 7. The CDR3 nucleotides read TGTGCCAGCAGAGAAGGGCTAGCGGCCTACAATGAGCAGTTCTTC. Encoded protein: CASREGLAAYNEQFF.

This clone was counted only a few times. The V gene is TRBV30, the J gene TRBJ2-3; 7 bases line up with TRBD1. V was pared by 2 bases and J by 3 bases, with 8 bases of the junction left unmatched. The CDR3 sequence is 15 residues long. Per the germline V gene, CDR1 is GTSNPN and CDR2 is SVGIG (reference sequence). The CDR3 DNA reads as TGTGCCTGGAGTCCTCCGGGACAGAGAACAGATACGCAGTATTTT. Protein product: CAWSPPGQRTDTQYF.

This chain links TRBV12-5 with TRBJ2-2; D gene ambiguous. The length of the CDR3 is 15 residues. The germline gives CDR1 LGHNT, CDR2 FRNRAP. The germline V and J ends were trimmed by 0 bases and 7 bases, with 12 bases remaining between them. CDR3 protein: CASGLVLVKFGELFF. In DNA form, the CDR3 reads TGTGCTAGTGGTTTGGTACTGGTGAAATTCGGGGAGCTGTTTTTT.

This clone was detected only a few times. J is TRBJ1-2 and V is TRBV4-1, with a weak D call TRBD1 (6 bases). In germline, CDR1 is MGHRA, CDR2 YSYEKL. The CDR3 contains 15 residues. The germline V and J ends were trimmed by 2 bases and 2 bases, with 12 bases remaining between them. The CDR3 reads CASSQLQTGNYGYTF. The CDR3 nucleotides read TGCGCCAGCAGCCAACTACAGACAGGAAACTATGGCTACACCTTC.

V is TRBV19 and J is TRBJ2-3; a weak D match, TRBD1 (7 bases). Germline-derived CDR1 and CDR2 are LNHDA and SQIVND (reference sequence). Trimming removed 4 bases at V and 2 bases at J, with 13 bases between. CDR3 length: 15 residues. The CDR3 coding sequence is TGTGCCAGTAGTAAACAGGGGCGGGACACAGATACGCAGTATTTT. As protein: CASSKQGRDTDTQYF.

The chain has TRBV10-3 and TRBJ1-3; possibly TRBD1 for D (5 bases). The CDR3 sequence is 17 residues long. The V end was cut by 0 bases, the J end by 4 bases, with 16 bases between. The germline CDR1 and CDR2 sequences are ENHRY and SYGVKD. CDR3 sequence reads: CAISESIYRSEGNTIYF. The CDR3 DNA sequence: TGTGCCATCAGTGAGTCAATTTACAGGTCGGAAGGAAACACCATATATTTT.

The rearrangement uses TRBV11-2 and TRBJ2-5; perhaps TRBD1 as D (6 bases). The J call may be wrong; the DNA end is better matched by TRBJ2-7. The germline V gene has CDR1 SGHAT and CDR2 FQNNGV. The CDR3 totals 14 residues. The DNA of the CDR3 is TGTGCCAGCAGCCTACGACAGGCCTCCTACGAGCAGTACTTC. Its translation: CASSLRQASYEQYF.

J is TRBJ2-1 and V is TRBV7-3, with TRBD2 identical over 11 bases. Germline values: CDR1 SGHTA, CDR2 FQGTGA. V shed 4 bases and J 9 bases; nucleotides not matched to a gene: 5. This CDR3 has 14 residues. The CDR3 DNA follows: TGTGCCAGCAGCTCCTCCGGGACTAGCGGTGAGCAGTTCTTC. Its protein is CASSSSGTSGEQFF.

The chain carries TRBV11-2 and TRBJ2-5, with 8 bases lining up with TRBD2. The CDR3 extends over 14 amino acids. Germline CDR1 reads SGHAT; CDR2 reads FQNNGV. V lost 7 bases, J lost 4 bases, and 8 bases stayed unmatched. The DNA for the CDR3 is TGTGCCAGCAACGTAGCGGGGTCAGGAGAGACCCAGTACTTC. Encoded protein: CASNVAGSGETQYF.

This clone occurred a few times. The chain recombines TRBV7-8 with TRBJ2-3, with 10 bases aligning to TRBD2. Germline trimming cut 6 bases from V and 2 bases from J; bases unmatched to any gene: 17. The CDR3 covers 19 residues. Germline values: CDR1 SGHVS, CDR2 FQNEAQ. In nucleotides, the CDR3 is TGTGCCAGCAGTCCGAAGATCAAGAGCGGGGGGGCCTACACAGATACGCAGTATTTT. It encodes CASSPKIKSGGAYTDTQYF.

In its sample, this clone was seen many times. The chain links TRBV4-1 to TRBJ2-4; no definite D call. The CDR3 is 13 amino acids. Deletions cut 0 bases from V and 7 bases from J, with 7 bases between. Germline-derived CDR1 and CDR2 are MGHRA and YSYEKL. The CDR3 bases are TGCGCCAGCAGCCAAGATCGCTATAACATTCAGTACTTC. Its translation is CASSQDRYNIQYF.

This clone was seen only a few times. CDR3 nucleotide sequence: TGTGCCAGCAGCTATAGTCGAGGCTACACCTTC. As protein: CASSYSRGYTF. The genes are TRBV7-9 and TRBJ1-2, with D hard to call. This CDR3 is built from 11 residues. V shed 4 bases and J shed 8 bases, with 8 bases lying between them. Germline CDR1 reads SEHNR; CDR2 reads FQNEAQ (reference sequence).

This chain connects TRBV7-9 to TRBJ2-7, with 9 bases identical to TRBD1. The length of the CDR3 is 14 residues. Germline V CDR1 and CDR2: SEHNR, FQNEAQ (reference sequence). The ends lost 5 bases at V and 5 bases at J; junction bases unmatched: 7. The CDR3 nucleotides read TGTGCCAGCAGCCTAGGACAGGGGATCCACGAGCAGTACTTC. Protein product: CASSLGQGIHEQYF.

This clone showed up just a few times. The chain employs TRBV25-1 and TRBJ1-4, with a tentative D call TRBD1 (6 bases). Germline values: CDR1 MGHDK, CDR2 SYGVNS. V shed 7 bases and J shed 8 bases, with 17 bases lying between them. CDR3 length equals 14 residues. The chain's CDR3 is CASTGGQGFEKLFF. The CDR3 DNA sequence: TGTGCCAGCACCGGGGGGCAGGGGTTCGAAAAACTGTTTTTT. Full variable domain (rest looked up from reference TRBV25-1 and TRBJ1-4): EADIYQTPRYLVIGTGKKITLECSQTMGHDKMYWYQQDPGMELHLIHYSYGVNSTEKGDLSSESTVSRIRTEHFPLTLESARPSHTSQYLCASTGGQGFEKLFFGSGTQLSVL.

The chain has TRBV5-1 and TRBJ1-6; 10 bases map to TRBD1. Germline CDR1 is SGHRS and CDR2 is YFSETQ. The CDR3 has 16 amino acids. V shed 4 bases, J shed 7 bases, and the junction held 8 bases outside the gene matches. CDR3 DNA sequence: TGCGCCAGCAGCCCGATAGACAGGGGGCGAAATTCACCCCTCCACTTT. Its protein is CASSPIDRGRNSPLHF. Supplemented by reference TRBV5-1 and TRBJ1-6, the full variable domain reads KAGVTQTPRYLIKTRGQQVTLSCSPISGHRSVSWYQQTPGQGLQFLFEYFSETQRNKGNFPGRFSGRQFSNSRSEMNVSTLELGDSALYLCASSPIDRGRNSPLHFGNGTRLTVT.

This clone was seen a handful of times. The chain links TRBV2 to TRBJ1-4; 9 bases align to TRBD1. Germline V gene sequence: CDR1 SNHLY, CDR2 FYNNEI. The J segment lost 0 bases and the V segment lost 6 bases, leaving 11 bases of the junction unmatched. The CDR3 is made up of 18 amino acids. The CDR3 coding sequence is TGTGCCAGCAGCAGGACAGGGGTTATCGGCGCAACTAATGAAAAACTGTTTTTT. As protein: CASSRTGVIGATNEKLFF. The variable domain in full, with the rest retrieved from reference TRBV2 and TRBJ1-4, is EPEVTQTPSHQVTQMGQEVILRCVPISNHLYFYWYRQILGQKVEFLVSFYNNEISEKSEIFDDQFSVERPDGSNFTLKIRSTKLEDSAMYFCASSRTGVIGATNEKLFFGSGTQLSVL.

The chain uses TRBV5-5 and TRBJ1-1, with 12 bases identical to TRBD1. The CDR3 is 19 residues long. Germline CDR1 and CDR2: SGHKS and YYEKEE (reference sequence). Losses at the gene ends were 1 base for V and 4 bases for J; bases not matched to a gene: 14. The CDR3 nucleotides read TGTGCCAGCAGCTTGAGACGTGTGGGACAGGGGGCTTTGGGCACTGAAGCTTTCTTT. It translates to CASSLRRVGQGALGTEAFF.

The rearrangement links TRBV2 to TRBJ2-5; 8 positions match TRBD1. Losses at the gene ends were 2 bases for V and 2 bases for J; bases not matched to a gene: 7. The CDR3 runs to 16 residues. Per germline, CDR1 SNHLY and CDR2 FYNNEI. In DNA, the CDR3 is TGTGCCAGCAGTGAAATATGGGGACAGGAACAAGAGACCCAGTACTTC. This gives the protein CASSEIWGQEQETQYF.

This chain uses TRBV4-2 with TRBJ2-3, with TRBD2 identical over 13 bases. Germline assignment: CDR1 LGHNA and CDR2 YNFKEQ. This CDR3 is 19 amino acids long. V shed 4 bases and J 1 base; nucleotides not matched to a gene: 11. CDR3 region: CASSRTTSGGERGTDTQYF. CDR3 DNA: TGTGCCAGCAGCCGAACAACTAGCGGGGGGGAGAGGGGCACAGATACGCAGTATTTT.

This chain uses TRBV5-4 with TRBJ1-3; tentative D call: TRBD1 (6 bases). The germline V gene encodes CDR1 SGHNT and CDR2 YYREEE (reference sequence). This CDR3 spans 16 amino acids. Deletions cut 1 base from V and 0 bases from J, with 11 bases between. CDR3 region: CASSLNTGPSGNTIYF. The CDR3 bases are TGTGCCAGCAGCTTGAACACAGGGCCCTCTGGAAACACCATATATTTT.

V and J are TRBV30 and TRBJ2-7; perhaps TRBD1 as D (7 bases). The CDR3 covers 12 residues. Per the germline V gene, CDR1 is GTSNPN and CDR2 is SVGIG (reference sequence). The V end was cut by 2 bases, the J end by 13 bases, with 18 bases between. The CDR3 loop is CAWSTLGGQNYF. As DNA, the CDR3 is TGTGCCTGGAGTACCCTGGGGGGACAGAATTACTTC.